The source of this T cell receptor (beta chain) is a study of glioma-infiltrating T cells. Study at large: Dexamethasone exposure before glioma surgery was limited to six or fewer days.

Germline V gene lookup returns CDR1 MNHEY and CDR2 SMNVEV (reference sequence). The CDR3 totals 14 residues. The V end lost 5 bases, the J end lost 1 base, and 11 bases lay between the germline ends. TCR alpha and beta CDR3 regions were amplified from RNA using iRepertoire nested multiplex PCR. One entry per CDR3 protein, called by TCRdb with MiXCR from the multiplex PCR reads. Here the sample spans 300,000 to 450,000 distinct CDR3 sequences, around 38% being singletons. This clonotype was found many times. The sequenced sample was glioma tissue, nonneoplastic brain tissue, or PBMCs (not recorded which). This receptor was taken from a human donor with low-grade glioma or glioblastoma, undergoing nonglioma brain surgery, or in good health (not recorded which). The rearrangement links TRBV27 to TRBJ1-1; maybe TRBD1 (6 bases). The CDR3 region has the DNA TGTGCCAGCAGTCCGGGGGCCTGGAACACTGAAGCTTTCTTT. Protein: CASSPGAWNTEAFF.